One and the same sample provided the 16 T cell receptor beta chains below, sequenced in a study of blood T cell repertoires in COVID-19. The assay was immunoSEQ multiplex PCR, and TCRdb's table has in-frame clones only and misses some. The data contain about 170,000 clones, over 70% of them singletons. The source material was peripheral blood. Source of these receptors: a woman in her sixties or seventies who had recovered from COVID-19.

CDR3 nucleotides: TGTGCCAGCTCCCAATACGCGACGGAAGGGGCTGAAGCTTTCTTT. It is translated as CASSQYATEGAEAFF. The chain combines TRBV18 with TRBJ1-1; perhaps TRBD1 as D (5 bases). This CDR3 is built from 15 residues. Trimming removed 6 bases from V and 6 bases from J, with 20 bases in between. Germline V CDR1 and CDR2: KGHSH, LQKENI.

The gene calls are TRBV9 and TRBJ1-2; 7 bases line up with TRBD1. This CDR3 is 14 amino acids long. V trimming: 0 bases; J trimming: 4 bases; junction bases outside the gene matches: 3. Per germline, CDR1 SGDLS and CDR2 YYNGEE. CDR3 amino acids: CASSVEAGGYGYTF. CDR3 in DNA: TGTGCCAGCAGCGTAGAGGCAGGGGGCTATGGCTACACCTTC.

The rearrangement uses TRBV27 and TRBJ1-1; 9 positions agree with TRBD1. Germline values: CDR1 MNHEY, CDR2 SMNVEV (reference sequence). CDR3 size: 13 residues. Unmatched junction bases numbered 4, after V lost 5 bases and J lost 6 bases. CDR3: CASSPWDRAEAFF. As DNA, the CDR3 is TGTGCCAGCAGTCCGTGGGACAGGGCTGAAGCTTTCTTT.

This clone was picked up many times. The V call is TRBV18, the J call TRBJ2-6; 9 bases are a match to TRBD1. Trimming took 1 base from V and 0 from J; bases not matched to a gene: 7. Germline V gene lookup returns CDR1 KGHSH and CDR2 LQKENI. The CDR3 totals 19 residues. CDR3 sequence reads: CASSPRRDRATSGANVLTF. CDR3 DNA: TGTGCCAGCTCACCACGCCGGGACAGGGCAACCTCTGGGGCCAACGTCCTGACTTTC.

The chain has TRBV6-5 and TRBJ1-4, with D possibly matching TRBD1 (5 bases). From germline, CDR1 is MNHEY and CDR2 SVGAGI. V gave up 6 bases and J gave up 0 bases, with 5 bases separating them. CDR3 length: 13 amino acids. Here the CDR3 reads CASRQATNEKLFF. CDR3 coding DNA: TGTGCCAGCAGACAGGCAACTAATGAAAAACTGTTTTTT.

The chain couples TRBV5-4 to TRBJ2-1; maybe TRBD2 (7 bases). The germline CDR1 and CDR2 sequences are SGHNT and YYREEE (reference sequence). Trimming took 2 bases from V and 5 from J, leaving 14 bases between them. CDR3 length: 15 amino acids. The CDR3 DNA is TGTGCCAGCAGCTTTGGGGGCGGGAGTAACAATGAGCAGTTCTTC. This encodes CASSFGGGSNNEQFF.

V is TRBV29-1 and J is TRBJ2-3; 12 bases agree with TRBD2. J was trimmed by 2 bases and V by 3 bases; bases with no gene match: 3. The CDR3 is 15 residues long. Germline CDR1 reads SQVTM; CDR2 reads ANQGSEA. CDR3 DNA sequence: TGCAGCGTTGAGCTAGCGGGAGGGAACACAGATACGCAGTATTTT. Translated, it gives CSVELAGGNTDTQYF.

V and J are TRBV4-1 and TRBJ1-1; D not resolved. The length of the CDR3 is 17 residues. V shed 2 bases and J shed 0 bases, with 16 bases lying between them. Germline CDR1 MGHRA, CDR2 YSYEKL. DNA of the CDR3: TGCGCCAGCAGCCAAACCGACACCGCTTGGGTGAACACTGAAGCTTTCTTT. This gives the protein CASSQTDTAWVNTEAFF.

V is TRBV5-1 and J is TRBJ1-2, with a tentative D call TRBD1 (5 bases). V was shortened by 3 bases and J by 4 bases, with 16 bases between the two germline ends. This CDR3 is built from 15 residues. The germline gives CDR1 SGHRS, CDR2 YFSETQ. In nucleotides, the CDR3 is TGCGCCAGCAGCTCTGGATCGACAGCCTTCTATGGCTACACCTTC. This codes for CASSSGSTAFYGYTF.

The rearrangement links TRBV27 to TRBJ1-6; perhaps TRBD1 as D (5 bases). The germline V gene has CDR1 MNHEY and CDR2 SMNVEV (reference sequence). The V end was cut by 3 bases, the J end by 10 bases, with 16 bases between. CDR3 length: 15 amino acids. For the CDR3, the DNA is TGTGCCAGCAGTTTTTTGGGGGGGGTACGCTCACCCCTCCACTTT. It is translated as CASSFLGGVRSPLHF.

The J gene is TRBJ1-4, the V gene TRBV18, with D unclear. CDR3 length equals 14 residues. Looked up from germline, CDR1 is KGHSH and CDR2 is LQKENI. Trimming took 1 base from V and 12 from J, leaving 15 bases between them. The CDR3 is CASSPQRTPEELFF. The DNA of the CDR3 is TGTGCCAGCTCACCACAGAGGACCCCGGAGGAACTGTTTTTT.

The V and J genes are TRBV11-2 and TRBJ2-7, with 7 nucleotides matching TRBD2. The CDR3 length is 13 residues. V was clipped by 5 bases and J by 6 bases; unmatched bases: 7. CDR1 SGHAT and CDR2 FQNNGV come from the germline V gene. The CDR3 reads CASSPRTGGEQYF. CDR3 bases: TGTGCCAGCAGCCCCAGGACGGGGGGCGAGCAGTACTTC.

V usage is TRBV7-2 and J usage is TRBJ2-1; D is perhaps TRBD2 (7 bases). Germline CDR1 is SGHTA and CDR2 is FQGNSA. V lost 4 bases and J lost 0, with 19 bases in between. CDR3 length: 18 amino acids. DNA for the CDR3: TGTGCCAGCAGCTCCGGCCTAGGGGGGGAAAGCTCCTACAATGAGCAGTTCTTC. This encodes CASSSGLGGESSYNEQFF. Combining the CDR3 with reference TRBV7-2 and TRBJ2-1 gives the whole variable domain GAGVSQSPSNKVTEKGKDVELRCDPISGHTALYWYRQSLGQGLEFLIYFQGNSAPDKSGLPSDRFSAERTGGSVSTLTIQRTQQEDSAVYLCASSSGLGGESSYNEQFFGPGTRLTVL.

This chain connects TRBV5-1 to TRBJ1-2; D is possibly TRBD1 (6 bases). CDR3 size: 16 residues. V lost 2 bases to trimming and J lost 6 bases, with 20 bases between them. CDR1 and CDR2 (germline): SGHRS, YFSETQ. Here the CDR3 DNA reads TGCGCCAGCAGCTTTCTATCGGGAGGGGGTGGCGATGGCTACACCTTC. Translated, it gives CASSFLSGGGGDGYTF.

This clone showed up just once. V is TRBV28 and J is TRBJ1-2, with unresolved D. The germline V and J ends were trimmed by 3 bases and 8 bases, with 10 bases remaining between them. Germline V gene data show CDR1 as MDHEN and CDR2 as SYDVKM. The CDR3 is made up of 12 amino acids. The CDR3 here is CASSFPGRGYTF. In DNA form, the CDR3 reads TGTGCCAGCAGTTTTCCAGGCCGGGGCTACACCTTC.

The chain recombines TRBV19 with TRBJ2-2, with unresolved D. The germline V gene has CDR1 LNHDA and CDR2 SQIVND (reference sequence). The length of the CDR3 is 16 residues. V dropped 4 bases and J dropped 0 bases, with 12 bases sitting between them. This CDR3 is CASSSWPGTNTGELFF. The CDR3, as DNA: TGTGCCAGTAGTAGTTGGCCGGGTACGAACACCGGGGAGCTGTTTTTT.